This entry describes one T cell receptor beta chain. This clonotype was observed many times. It lacks a known antigen. No base-level quality is on record; no much larger clone is a single base apart. TCR beta VDJ combination and CDR3 sequence profiling used genomic DNA as the template. An Illumina HiSeq 2000 was used for TCR repertoire sequencing. In the paper's pipeline: Repertoire assessment relied on Simpson's diversity index, CDR3 size and DJ length profiles, and TRBV/TRBJ rearrangement plots. Whichever DNA sequence was most abundant in the deep sequencing data was defined as the immunodominant clone. CDR3 amino acid sequences were screened for sharing across subjects and were compared with published repertoires and the VDJdb database. Through fastp at Q25 and MiXCR, TCRdb rebuilt clones from the public reads, retaining in-frame beta chains. Rows with one shared CDR3 protein collapse into an entry with the most common genes and DNA. V and J calls and clone size were set by TCRdb, not the authors. The sample table shows some 240,000 distinct CDR3 sequences, and 34% are seen once. The biggest ten clones account for approximately 1.2% of the sample.

Trimming removed 1 base from V and 5 bases from J, leaving 16 bases between the germline ends. Sequences SGHTA (CDR1) and FQGNSA (CDR2) are obtained from the germline V gene. Spanning cysteine to phenylalanine, the CDR3 consists of 16 amino acids. Only the CDR3 DNA stays, 48 bases, in frame from base 1. The entry originates in a study of CD8+CD57+ T cells in acquired aplastic anemia (dated by TCRdb to about 2018). Context from the whole study: A mean of approximately 3 ug of DNA, ranging from roughly 0.2 to 30 ug, was extracted from sorted CD4+ and CD8+ cells. Healthy donor samples averaged approximately 10 million reads for CD4+ and 11 million to 12 million for CD8+ cells.

In this study, sorted CD4+ and CD8+ T cells from the blood of healthy subjects and of severe aplastic anemia patients had their TCR repertoires deep-sequenced. Ficoll-Paque density gradient centrifugation was used to isolate peripheral blood mononuclear cells. Before DNA extraction, CD4+ and CD8+ T cells were sorted with FACS or magnetic beads. Here is what the overall study found, with its caveats: Fewer than 30 CD8+ CDR3 sequences were found in both patients and controls but appeared to be highly expressed in patients and within the immunodominant clones of the patients. CD8+ Simpson's diversity did not differ significantly between patients and healthy controls (P=0.060).

This TCR was recovered from a human donor in good health, serving as a control. The rearranged chain carries TRBV7-2 and TRBJ2-3; the D element could tentatively be TRBD1 or TRBD2, as 5 bases agree for each. The sequenced sample was sorted CD4+, CD8+, or CD8+CD57+ T cells (not recorded which) from PBMCs. The DNA reads TGTGCCAGCAGCTTAGGGTCCAGTGTTGGGGGAGATACGCAGTATTTT. This translates into CASSLGSSVGGDTQYF.